This T cell receptor beta chain was obtained from a study of molecular identifiers for immune sequencing clone quantification. General study results and limits: Among effectors, clones above 20 RNA copies held over 98% of molecules; among naive cells, under 1%.

This clonotype was counted ten times or more. What it binds is not known. TCRdb called the PCR reads again in MiXCR, with one record for every CDR3 protein. In the table there are about half a million distinct CDR3 sequences, roughly 26% of which are singletons. The germline V and J ends were trimmed by 4 bases and 9 bases, with 13 bases remaining between them. CDR1 is SQVTM and CDR2 is ANQGSEA in the germline V gene. The CDR3 runs 12 residues. The sequenced sample was naive CD8+ T cells from blood, with Jurkat cell RNA spiked in. Regarding subset: FACS-sorted CD8+CD4-CCR7+CD45RA+ naive T cells. This TCR derives from a human donor in good health. Some libraries in this study had Jurkat cell RNA spiked in. The rearrangement joins TRBV29-1 to TRBJ2-1; D not resolved. The CDR3 nucleotides read TGCAGCGTTGTGGGTTTGTATGCTGAGCAGTTCTTC. This translates into CSVVGLYAEQFF.